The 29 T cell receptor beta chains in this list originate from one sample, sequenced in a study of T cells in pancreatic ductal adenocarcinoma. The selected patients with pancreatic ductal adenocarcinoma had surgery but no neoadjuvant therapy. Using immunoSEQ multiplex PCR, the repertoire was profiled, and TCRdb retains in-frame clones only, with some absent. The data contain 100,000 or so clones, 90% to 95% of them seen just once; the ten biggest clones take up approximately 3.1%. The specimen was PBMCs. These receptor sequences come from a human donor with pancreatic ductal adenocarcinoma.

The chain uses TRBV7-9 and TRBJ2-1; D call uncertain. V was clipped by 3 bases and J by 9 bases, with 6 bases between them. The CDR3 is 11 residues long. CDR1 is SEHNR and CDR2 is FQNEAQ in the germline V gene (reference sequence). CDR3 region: CASSLRGEQFF. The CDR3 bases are TGTGCCAGCAGCTTGCGCGGTGAGCAGTTCTTC.

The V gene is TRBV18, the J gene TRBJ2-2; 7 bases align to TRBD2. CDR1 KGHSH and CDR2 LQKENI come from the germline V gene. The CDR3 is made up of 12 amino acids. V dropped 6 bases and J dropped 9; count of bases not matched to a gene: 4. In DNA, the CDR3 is TGTGCCAGCTCCTCGGGAGGATGGGAGCTGTTTTTT. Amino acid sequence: CASSSGGWELFF.

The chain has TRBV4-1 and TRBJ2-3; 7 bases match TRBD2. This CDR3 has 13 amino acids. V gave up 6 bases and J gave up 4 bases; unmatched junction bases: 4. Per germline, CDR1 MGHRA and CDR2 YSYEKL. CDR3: CASSRGEPDTQYF. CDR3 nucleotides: TGCGCCAGCAGTCGGGGGGAGCCAGATACGCAGTATTTT.

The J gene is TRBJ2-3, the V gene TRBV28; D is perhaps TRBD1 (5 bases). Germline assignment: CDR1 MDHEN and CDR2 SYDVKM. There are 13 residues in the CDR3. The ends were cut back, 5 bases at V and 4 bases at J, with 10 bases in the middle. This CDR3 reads CASSAGHADTQYF. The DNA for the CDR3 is TGTGCCAGCAGTGCCGGACATGCAGATACGCAGTATTTT.

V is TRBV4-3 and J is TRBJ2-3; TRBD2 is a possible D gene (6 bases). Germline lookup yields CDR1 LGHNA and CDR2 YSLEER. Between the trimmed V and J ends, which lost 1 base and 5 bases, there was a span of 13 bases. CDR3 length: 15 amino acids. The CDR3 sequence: CASSQGYGSLDTQYF. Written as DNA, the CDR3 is TGCGCCAGCAGCCAAGGATACGGGAGTTTAGATACGCAGTATTTT.

CDR3 sequence reads: CAWGQSSTGELFF. DNA for the CDR3: TGTGCCTGGGGACAGAGCAGCACCGGGGAGCTGTTTTTT. This rearrangement joins TRBV30 to TRBJ2-2, with D perhaps TRBD1 (6 bases). V was clipped by 5 bases and J by 4 bases, with 11 bases between them. Germline V CDR1 and CDR2: GTSNPN, SVGIG (reference sequence). The CDR3 runs to 13 residues.

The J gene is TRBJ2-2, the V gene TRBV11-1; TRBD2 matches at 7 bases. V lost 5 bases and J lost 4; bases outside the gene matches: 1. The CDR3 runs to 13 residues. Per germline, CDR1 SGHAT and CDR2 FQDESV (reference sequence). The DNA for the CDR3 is TGTGCCAGCAGCCGCGGGGGCACCGGGGAGCTGTTTTTT. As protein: CASSRGGTGELFF.

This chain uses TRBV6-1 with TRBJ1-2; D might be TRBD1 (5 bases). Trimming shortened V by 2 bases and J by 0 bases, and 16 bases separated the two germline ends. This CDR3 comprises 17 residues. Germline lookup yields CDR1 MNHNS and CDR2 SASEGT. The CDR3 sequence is CASSETSGIFANYGYTF. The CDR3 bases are TGTGCCAGCAGTGAAACGTCAGGGATTTTTGCTAACTATGGCTACACCTTC.

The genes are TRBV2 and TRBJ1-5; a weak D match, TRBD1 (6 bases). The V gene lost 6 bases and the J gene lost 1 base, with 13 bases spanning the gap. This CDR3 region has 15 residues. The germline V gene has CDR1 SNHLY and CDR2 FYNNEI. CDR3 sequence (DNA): TGTGCCAGCAGGAAGGGAGGGGGAAGCAATCAGCCCCAGCATTTT. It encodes CASRKGGGSNQPQHF.

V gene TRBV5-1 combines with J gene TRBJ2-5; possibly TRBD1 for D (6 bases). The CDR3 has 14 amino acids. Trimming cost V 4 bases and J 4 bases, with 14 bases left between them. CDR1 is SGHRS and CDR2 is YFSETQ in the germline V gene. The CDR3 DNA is TGCGCCAGCAGCCCGCGTTGGGGGCGAGAGACCCAGTACTTC. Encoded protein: CASSPRWGRETQYF.

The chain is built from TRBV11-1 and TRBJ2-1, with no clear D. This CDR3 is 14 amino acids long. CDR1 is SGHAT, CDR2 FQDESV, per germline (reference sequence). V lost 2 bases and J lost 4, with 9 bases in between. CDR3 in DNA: TGTGCCAGCAGCTTAAATCCCCTATACAATGAGCAGTTCTTC. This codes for CASSLNPLYNEQFF.

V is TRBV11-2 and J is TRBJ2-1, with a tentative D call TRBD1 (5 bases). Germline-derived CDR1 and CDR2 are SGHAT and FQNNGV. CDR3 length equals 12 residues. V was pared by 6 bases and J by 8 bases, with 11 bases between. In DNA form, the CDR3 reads TGTGCCAGCAGTCCTCAGGGTTATGAGCAGTTCTTC. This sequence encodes CASSPQGYEQFF. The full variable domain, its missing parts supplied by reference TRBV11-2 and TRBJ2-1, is EAGVAQSPRYKIIEKRQSVAFWCNPISGHATLYWYQQILGQGPKLLIQFQNNGVVDDSQLPKDRFSAERLKGVDSTLKIQPAKLEDSAVYLCASSPQGYEQFFGPGTRLTVL.

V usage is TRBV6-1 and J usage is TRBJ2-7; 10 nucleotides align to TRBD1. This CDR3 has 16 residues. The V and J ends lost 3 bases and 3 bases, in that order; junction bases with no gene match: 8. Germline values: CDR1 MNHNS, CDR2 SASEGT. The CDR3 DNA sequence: TGTGCCAGCAGTGACCACGCCGGGACAGGGGTCTACGAGCAGTACTTC. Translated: CASSDHAGTGVYEQYF.

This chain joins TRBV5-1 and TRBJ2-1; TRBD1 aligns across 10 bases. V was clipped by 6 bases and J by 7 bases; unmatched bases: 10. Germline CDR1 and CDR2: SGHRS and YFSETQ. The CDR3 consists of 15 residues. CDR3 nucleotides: TGCGCCAGCAAGTATCCCGGGACAGGGGAAAATGAGCAGTTCTTC. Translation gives CASKYPGTGENEQFF.

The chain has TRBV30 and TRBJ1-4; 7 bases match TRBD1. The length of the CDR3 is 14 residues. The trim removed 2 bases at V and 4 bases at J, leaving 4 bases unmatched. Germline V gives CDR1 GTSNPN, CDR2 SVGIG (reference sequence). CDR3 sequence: CAWSRGQLNEKLFF. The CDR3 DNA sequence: TGTGCCTGGAGTCGGGGACAGCTTAATGAAAAACTGTTTTTT.

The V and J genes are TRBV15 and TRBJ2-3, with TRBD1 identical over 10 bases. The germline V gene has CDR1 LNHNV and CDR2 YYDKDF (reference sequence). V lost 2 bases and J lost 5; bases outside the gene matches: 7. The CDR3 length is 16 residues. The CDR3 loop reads CATSRQRQGAGDTQYF. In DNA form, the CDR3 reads TGTGCCACCAGCAGACAAAGACAGGGGGCAGGAGATACGCAGTATTTT. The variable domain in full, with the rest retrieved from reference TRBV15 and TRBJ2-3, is DAMVIQNPRYQVTQFGKPVTLSCSQTLNHNVMYWYQQKSSQAPKLLFHYYDKDFNNEADTPDNFQSRRPNTSFCFLDIRSPGLGDTAMYLCATSRQRQGAGDTQYFGPGTRLTVL.

The CDR3 bases are TGTGCCAGCAGCTTAGATTTACCAGGGATAAAGGGGGTGTTAAGGGCTTTCTTT. It specifies CASSLDLPGIKGVLRAFF. The V and J genes are TRBV11-2 and TRBJ1-1; tentatively, D is TRBD1 (6 bases). CDR3 length: 18 amino acids. V lost 0 bases and J lost 11, with 28 bases in between. Looked up from germline, CDR1 is SGHAT and CDR2 is FQNNGV.

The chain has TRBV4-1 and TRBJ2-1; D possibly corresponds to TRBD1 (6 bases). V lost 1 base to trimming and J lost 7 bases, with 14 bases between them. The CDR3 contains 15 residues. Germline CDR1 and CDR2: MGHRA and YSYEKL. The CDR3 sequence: CASSQAVRGSNEQFF. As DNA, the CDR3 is TGCGCCAGCAGCCAAGCCGTTAGGGGGAGTAATGAGCAGTTCTTC.

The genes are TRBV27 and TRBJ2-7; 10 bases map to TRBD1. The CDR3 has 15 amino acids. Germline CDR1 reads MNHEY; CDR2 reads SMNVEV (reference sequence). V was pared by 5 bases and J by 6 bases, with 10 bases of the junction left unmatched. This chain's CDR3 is CASSPLRQGALEQYF. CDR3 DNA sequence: TGTGCCAGCAGTCCACTCAGACAGGGGGCACTCGAGCAGTACTTC.

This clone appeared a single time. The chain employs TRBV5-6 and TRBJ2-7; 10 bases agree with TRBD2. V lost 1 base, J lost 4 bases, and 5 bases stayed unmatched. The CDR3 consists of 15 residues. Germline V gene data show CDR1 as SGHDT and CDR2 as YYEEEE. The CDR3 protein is CASSLITSGNYEQYF. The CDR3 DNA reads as TGTGCCAGCAGCTTGATCACTAGCGGGAATTACGAGCAGTACTTC.

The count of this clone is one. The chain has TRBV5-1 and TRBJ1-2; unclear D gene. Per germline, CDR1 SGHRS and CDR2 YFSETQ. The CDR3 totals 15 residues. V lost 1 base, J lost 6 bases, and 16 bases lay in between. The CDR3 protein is CASSLFYEGSDGYTF. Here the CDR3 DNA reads TGCGCCAGCAGCTTGTTCTACGAGGGCTCGGATGGCTACACCTTC.

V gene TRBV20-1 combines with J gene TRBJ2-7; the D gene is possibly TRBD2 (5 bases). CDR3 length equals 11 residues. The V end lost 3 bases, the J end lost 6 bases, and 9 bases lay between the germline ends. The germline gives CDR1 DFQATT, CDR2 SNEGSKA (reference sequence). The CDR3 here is CSARASSEQYF. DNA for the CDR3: TGCAGTGCTAGGGCTAGCTCCGAGCAGTACTTC.

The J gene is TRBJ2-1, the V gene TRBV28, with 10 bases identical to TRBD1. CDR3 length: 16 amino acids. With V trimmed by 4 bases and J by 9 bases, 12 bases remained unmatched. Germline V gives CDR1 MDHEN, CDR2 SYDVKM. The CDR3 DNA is TGTGCCAGCAGTTACCCGGGACAGGGGCCCCGAGGTGAGCAGTTCTTC. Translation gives CASSYPGQGPRGEQFF.

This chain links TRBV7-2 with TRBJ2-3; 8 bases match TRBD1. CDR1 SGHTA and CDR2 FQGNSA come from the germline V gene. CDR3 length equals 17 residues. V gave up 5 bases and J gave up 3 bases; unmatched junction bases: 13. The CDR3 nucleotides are TGTGCCAGCAGCCGAGATTCAGGGGGCGCTGGGACAGATACGCAGTATTTT. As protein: CASSRDSGGAGTDTQYF.

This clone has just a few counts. CDR3 region: CAWSGTGPNQPQHF. The CDR3 coding sequence is TGTGCCTGGAGTGGGACAGGGCCTAATCAGCCCCAGCATTTT. The chain couples TRBV30 to TRBJ1-5; 8 bases are shared with TRBD1. CDR3 length equals 14 residues. Germline CDR1 and CDR2: GTSNPN and SVGIG (reference sequence). V lost 1 base and J lost 4; bases outside the gene matches: 3.

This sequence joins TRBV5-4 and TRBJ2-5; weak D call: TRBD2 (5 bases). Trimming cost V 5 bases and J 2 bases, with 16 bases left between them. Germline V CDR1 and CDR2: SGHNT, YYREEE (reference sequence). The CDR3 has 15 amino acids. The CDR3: CASSPGYVEQETQYF. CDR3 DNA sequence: TGTGCCAGCAGTCCGGGGTACGTTGAACAAGAGACCCAGTACTTC.

CDR3 amino acids: CASGDRSYEQYF. In nucleotides, the CDR3 is TGTGCCAGCGGGGACAGGTCCTACGAGCAGTACTTC. The chain joins TRBV6-6 to TRBJ2-7, with 8 bases identical to TRBD1. Looked up from germline, CDR1 is MNHNY and CDR2 is SVGAGI (reference sequence). The CDR3 runs to 12 residues. Trimming took 8 bases from V and 1 from J; bases not matched to a gene: 1.

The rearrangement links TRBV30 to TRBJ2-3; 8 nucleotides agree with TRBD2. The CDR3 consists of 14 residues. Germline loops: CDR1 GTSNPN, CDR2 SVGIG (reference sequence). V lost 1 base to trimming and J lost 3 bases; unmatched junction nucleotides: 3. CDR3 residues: CAWSGTGGTDTQYF. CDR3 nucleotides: TGTGCCTGGAGTGGTACGGGAGGGACAGATACGCAGTATTTT.

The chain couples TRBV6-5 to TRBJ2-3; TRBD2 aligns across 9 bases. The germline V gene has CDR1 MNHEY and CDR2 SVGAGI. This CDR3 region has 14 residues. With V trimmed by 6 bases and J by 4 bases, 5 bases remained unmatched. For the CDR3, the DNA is TGTGCCAGCAGACCTAGCGGGACCCCAGATACGCAGTATTTT. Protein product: CASRPSGTPDTQYF.